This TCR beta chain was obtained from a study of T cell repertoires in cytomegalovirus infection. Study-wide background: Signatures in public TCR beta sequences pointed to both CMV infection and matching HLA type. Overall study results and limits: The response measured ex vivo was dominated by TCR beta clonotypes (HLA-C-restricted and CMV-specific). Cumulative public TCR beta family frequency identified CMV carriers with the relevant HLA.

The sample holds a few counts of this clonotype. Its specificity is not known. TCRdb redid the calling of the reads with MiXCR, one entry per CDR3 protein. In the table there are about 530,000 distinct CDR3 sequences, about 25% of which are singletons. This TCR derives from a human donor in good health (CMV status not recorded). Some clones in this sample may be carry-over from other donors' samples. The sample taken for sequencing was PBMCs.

DNA of the CDR3: TGCAGTGCTAGTCACGGGTCAGTGATCTACGAGCAGTACTTC. This translates into CSASHGSVIYEQYF. The chain has TRBV20-1 and TRBJ2-7; D is unresolved. In germline, CDR1 is DFQATT, CDR2 SNEGSKA (reference sequence). CDR3 length equals 14 residues. Between the trimmed V and J ends, which lost 3 bases and 3 bases, there was a span of 15 bases.